This T cell receptor (beta chain) was recorded in a study of blood T cells in healthy people across ages. The authors ran a second PCR of about 6 to 11 cycles using a sample-barcoded 5' primer and a J-beta primer mix. TCRdb analysed the 5' RACE reads with MiXCR anew, one entry per CDR3 protein. Of 1.5 million or so distinct CDR3 sequences listed, approximately 38% were seen once; the top ten hold around 8%. Turning to this clonotype: As yet, its antigen is unknown.

Study-wide results and caveats: Lack of knowledge of donor CMV status possibly confounded expanded clonotype changes.

The specimen sequenced was blood. The TCR comes from a woman under 30 in good health.

CDR3 protein: CASTEMGQGREKLFF. The CDR3 nucleotides are TGTGCCAGCACCGAAATGGGGCAGGGGAGGGAAAAACTGTTTTTT. The chain has TRBV6-5 and TRBJ1-4; D might be TRBD1 (6 bases). The germline V gene encodes CDR1 MNHEY and CDR2 SVGAGI. The CDR3 covers 15 residues. V was pared by 7 bases and J by 8 bases, with 20 bases between.